This T cell receptor (beta chain) emerged from a study of T-cell memory formation after mild COVID-19. Study details: Largely, TCR clusters stayed within a single donor.

Germline CDR1 reads SGHRS; CDR2 reads YFSETQ. The V and J ends lost 3 bases and 1 base, in that order; junction bases with no gene match: 5. This CDR3 region has 15 residues. Points from the study as a whole: Later expanders leaned CD4+, whereas day 15 to 85 contracting clones were balanced CD4/CD8. Mostly located in CM and EM were contracting CD4+ clones, with contracting CD8+ clones located in EMRA. There were some responding clones in pre-infection memory, which suggested that cross-reactive memory had joined.

This clonotype showed up many times. Its antigen is still unknown. TCRdb used MiXCR to reprocess the 5' RACE reads, holding one entry per CDR3 protein. This table has around 60,000 distinct CDR3 sequences, 8% to 10% appearing once. The chain employs TRBV5-1 and TRBJ2-5, with 8 nucleotides matching TRBD2. The receptor was derived from a man younger than 35 who had mild COVID-19 (a few samples of this study predate the infection). Cell type and time point are not known. What was sequenced was PBMCs or a T cell subset sorted from them (not recorded which). The CDR3 loop is CASSSRGGFQETQYF. In DNA form, the CDR3 reads TGCGCCAGCAGCTCTCGGGGGGGTTTCCAAGAGACCCAGTACTTC.